Listed below are T cell receptor beta chains from one sample, sequenced in a study of vaccination effects on CD4 cells after COVID-19. Data came from immunoSEQ multiplex PCR; TCRdb stores just in-frame clones and leaves some out. The data show tens of thousands of clones, approximately 70% seen once. Their target antigens are unknown. Material: CD4+ T cells from PBMCs cultured with SARS-CoV-2 spike peptides, obtained before COVID-19 vaccination. The source of these receptors is a human donor who received a COVID-19 vaccine. The CDR3 runs from the conserved cysteine through the conserved F or W. A D gene is named only where the DNA matches it firmly. Clone size is shown for a subset of rows, as once, few, many or a class of expanded clone.

d_call	clone_size	v_call	cdr3_length	j_call	cdr3_nt	cdr3_aa
TRBD2	.	TRBV14	18	TRBJ2-2	TGTGCCAGCAGCCAGACACTAGCGGGGGGACAAAGCACCGGGGAGCTGTTTTTT	CASSQTLAGGQSTGELFF
TRBD2	.	TRBV27	14	TRBJ2-1	TGTGCCAGCAGCCCACTAGCGTCCTACAATGAGCAGTTCTTC	CASSPLASYNEQFF
.	once	TRBV28	13	TRBJ2-5	TGTGCCAGCAGTTTCTATTCTAAAGAGACCCAGTACTTC	CASSFYSKETQYF
TRBD1	.	TRBV11-2	14	TRBJ2-1	TGTGCCAGCAGCCGATGGACAGGGGAGGATGAGCAGTTCTTC	CASSRWTGEDEQFF
TRBD1	few	TRBV5-1	15	TRBJ1-4	TGCGCCAGCAGCCCCTCCGGGACAGCTAATGAAAAACTGTTTTTT	CASSPSGTANEKLFF
.	.	TRBV5-1	15	TRBJ2-7	TGCGCCAGCAGCTCGGGACGCCCAGGGATATACGAGCAGTACTTC	CASSSGRPGIYEQYF
TRBD2	.	TRBV28	16	TRBJ2-1	TGTGCCAGCAGCAGCCTAGCGGCTAGACGCTACAATGAGCAGTTCTTC	CASSSLAARRYNEQFF
.	.	TRBV2	17	TRBJ2-2	TGTGCCACTTTATATAGACGGGTCTCGACAAACACCGGGGAGCTGTTTTTT	CATLYRRVSTNTGELFF
.	.	TRBV9	14	TRBJ2-7	TGTGCCAGCAGCTCAGAACCTTCGGGCTACGAGCAGTACTTC	CASSSEPSGYEQYF
.	.	TRBV4-1	18	TRBJ2-5	TGCGCCAGCAGCCAAGATCCTAAGCTCCCGCTAAAAGGGGAGACCCAGTACTTC	CASSQDPKLPLKGETQYF
TRBD1	few	TRBV2	15	TRBJ1-5	TGTGCCAGCAGTATTTGGGACAGCCTGTTTCAGCCCCAGCATTTT	CASSIWDSLFQPQHF
.	.	TRBV27	12	TRBJ1-1	TGTGCCAGCAGTAGGTGGGGCACTGAAGCTTTCTTT	CASSRWGTEAFF
.	.	TRBV19	16	TRBJ1-3	TGTGCCAGTAGTACCCAAAGACGGTTCTCTGGAAACACCATATATTTT	CASSTQRRFSGNTIYF
.	once	TRBV2	14	TRBJ2-7	TGTGCCAGCAGGGCCCGCCGGGGGGCAGACGAGCAGTACTTC	CASRARRGADEQYF
.	.	TRBV5-8	16	TRBJ2-1	TGTGCCAGCAGCTTGGGGAGGGGGCGAGCCTACAATGAGCAGTTCTTC	CASSLGRGRAYNEQFF
TRBD1	few	TRBV7-2	16	TRBJ1-6	TGTGCCAGCATCGGAGGGGGGACAGGGAATAATTCACCCCTCCACTTT	CASIGGGTGNNSPLHF
.	.	TRBV24-1	15	TRBJ2-7	TGTGCCACCAGTGACTATGGACGGAGAACCTACGAGCAGTACTTC	CATSDYGRRTYEQYF
TRBD2	.	TRBV12-5	23	TRBJ2-1	TGTGCTAGTGGGCCCTGGGGCCCCCTCCCCGGGCTAGCGGGAGGAGTCTCCTACAATGAGCAGTTCTTC	CASGPWGPLPGLAGGVSYNEQFF
TRBD2	.	TRBV7-6	18	TRBJ2-3	TGTGCCAGCAGACGGTTAGGGTTCGGGGCGGGGGTATCAGATACGCAGTATTTT	CASRRLGFGAGVSDTQYF
.	.	TRBV4-3	14	TRBJ1-1	TGCGCCAGCAGCCCGGATCGGCGGATCACTGAAGCTTTCTTT	CASSPDRRITEAFF
.	.	TRBV6-5	12	TRBJ1-6	TGTGCCAGCAGTTTTAGGAATTCACCCCTCCACTTT	CASSFRNSPLHF
TRBD1	few	TRBV19	15	TRBJ1-4	TGTGCCAGTAGTATGACAGGGGAAACTAATGAAAAACTGTTTTTT	CASSMTGETNEKLFF
.	.	TRBV30	13	TRBJ1-2	TGTGCCTGGAGTGTCGGGTTAAACTATGGCTACACCTTC	CAWSVGLNYGYTF
TRBD1	.	TRBV5-1	14	TRBJ1-1	TGCGCCAGCAGCTCACGAGGACAGGGCCCTGAAGCTTTCTTT	CASSSRGQGPEAFF
.	.	TRBV28	12	TRBJ1-5	TGTGCCAGCAATGTGGCTGGACAGCCCCAGCATTTT	CASNVAGQPQHF
TRBD2	.	TRBV4-1	13	TRBJ2-5	TGCGCCAGCAGCGAGCGGGGACAAGAGACCCAGTACTTC	CASSERGQETQYF
TRBD2	.	TRBV6-2/TRBV6-3	15	TRBJ2-7	TGTGCCAGCAGTATAGGCGGGGGGGACTCCTACGAGCAGTACTTC	CASSIGGGDSYEQYF
.	.	TRBV7-9	11	TRBJ2-7	TGTGCCAGCAGCCAAAGATACGAGCAGTACTTC	CASSQRYEQYF
.	.	TRBV6-5	14	TRBJ1-4	TGTGCCAGCAGTTACATGTCAACTAATGAAAAACTGTTTTTT	CASSYMSTNEKLFF
TRBD2	.	TRBV7-8	16	TRBJ2-3	TGTGCCAGCAGCCTTCCTTCTAGCGGGGGGGTAGATACGCAGTATTTT	CASSLPSSGGVDTQYF
TRBD1	.	TRBV25-1	16	TRBJ1-5	TGTGCCAGCAGTGATTCCCAGACAGGGGCAAATCAGCCCCAGCATTTT	CASSDSQTGANQPQHF
TRBD1	.	TRBV28	14	TRBJ1-4	TGTGCCAGCAGACCCGGAGGGGGCAGTGAAAAACTGTTTTTT	CASRPGGGSEKLFF
.	.	TRBV30	13	TRBJ2-2	TGTGCCTGGAGTTTGGCGGGCGGTAGGGAGCTGTTTTTT	CAWSLAGGRELFF
TRBD2	.	TRBV5-1	14	TRBJ2-3	TGCGCCAGCACGAGAACTAGCGGCACAGATACGCAGTATTTT	CASTRTSGTDTQYF
TRBD1	once	TRBV4-1	16	TRBJ1-2	TGCGCCAGCAGCCAAGACGGACAGGGGCGGAACTATGGCTACACCTTC	CASSQDGQGRNYGYTF
.	.	TRBV18	13	TRBJ2-7	TGTGCCAGCTCACCGCGTTCCGAGGGCGAGCAGTACTTC	CASSPRSEGEQYF
.	few	TRBV2	14	TRBJ1-5	TGTGCCAGCAGTCCAGGACTTAGCAATCAGCCCCAGCATTTT	CASSPGLSNQPQHF
TRBD2	few	TRBV7-2	16	TRBJ2-3	TGTGCCAGCAGCTCCAGCGGGAGGGCGGGGACAGATACGCAGTATTTT	CASSSSGRAGTDTQYF
.	.	TRBV3-1/TRBV3-2	14	TRBJ2-2	TGTGCCAGCAGCCAAGGGCGGGCCACCGGGGAGCTGTTTTTT	CASSQGRATGELFF
TRBD1	once	TRBV6-5	13	TRBJ2-7	TGTGCCAGCAGTTACCAGGGGGTGGGCGAGCAGTACTTC	CASSYQGVGEQYF
.	.	TRBV11-2	15	TRBJ1-6	TGTGCCAGCAGCTTAGAGCCGGGTCCAAATTCACCCCTCCACTTT	CASSLEPGPNSPLHF
TRBD1	few	TRBV18	16	TRBJ1-1	TGTGCCAGCTCACCGGGACAGGGGGTCCTGAACACTGAAGCTTTCTTT	CASSPGQGVLNTEAFF
.	.	TRBV3-1/TRBV3-2	12	TRBJ2-7	TGTGCCAGCAGCCAAGATTTTTACGAGCAGTACTTC	CASSQDFYEQYF
.	.	TRBV7-2	14	TRBJ1-2	TGTGCCAGCAGCTCTAGACAGGCCTACTATGGCTACACCTTC	CASSSRQAYYGYTF
.	.	TRBV6-5	15	TRBJ2-2	TGTGCCAGCTCCAGGGGCCTTAAGGACACCGGGGAGCTGTTTTTT	CASSRGLKDTGELFF
.	.	TRBV27	13	TRBJ1-1	TGTGCCAGCAGTGACAGGTCTTCCACTGAAGCTTTCTTT	CASSDRSSTEAFF
TRBD2	once	TRBV6-4	14	TRBJ2-1	TGTGCCAGCAGTGAGGCGGGAGAGCACAATGAGCAGTTCTTC	CASSEAGEHNEQFF
.	few	TRBV27	17	TRBJ1-5	TGTGCCAGCAGTTTCGTTTACCGGGACGGACACAATCAGCCCCAGCATTTT	CASSFVYRDGHNQPQHF
TRBD2	.	TRBV2	15	TRBJ2-1	TGTGCCAGCAGAGATACTAGCGGGCGTACTAATGAGCAGTTCTTC	CASRDTSGRTNEQFF
TRBD2	.	TRBV29-1	13	TRBJ2-1	TGCACAACTAGCGGGAGGGCCGGGAATGAGCAGTTCTTC	CTTSGRAGNEQFF
TRBD1	.	TRBV28	16	TRBJ2-1	TGTGCCAGCAGTTTATTATCCTACAGGGGGCGGAATGAGCAGTTCTTC	CASSLLSYRGRNEQFF
TRBD1	.	TRBV24-1	17	TRBJ2-1	TGTGCCACCAGTGATTCCGCCGGGACAGGGGGAAGGAATGAGCAGTTCTTC	CATSDSAGTGGRNEQFF
.	.	TRBV4-1	15	TRBJ1-4	TGCGCCAGCAGCCAAGAGGCAGGGAGTGGAGAAAAACTGTTTTTT	CASSQEAGSGEKLFF
.	few	TRBV5-1	13	TRBJ1-1	TGCGCCAGCAGCTTGGCAGAGAACACTGAAGCTTTCTTT	CASSLAENTEAFF
.	many	TRBV4-3	13	TRBJ1-2	TGCGCCAGCAGCCTCGGACAAGACTATGGCTACACCTTC	CASSLGQDYGYTF
TRBD1	.	TRBV14	14	TRBJ2-5	TGTGCCAGCAGCCCGAGGACAGGGAGGGAGACCCAGTACTTC	CASSPRTGRETQYF
.	.	TRBV2	14	TRBJ1-2	TGTGCCAGCAGGGTGCCGGAAGCTAACTATGGCTACACCTTC	CASRVPEANYGYTF